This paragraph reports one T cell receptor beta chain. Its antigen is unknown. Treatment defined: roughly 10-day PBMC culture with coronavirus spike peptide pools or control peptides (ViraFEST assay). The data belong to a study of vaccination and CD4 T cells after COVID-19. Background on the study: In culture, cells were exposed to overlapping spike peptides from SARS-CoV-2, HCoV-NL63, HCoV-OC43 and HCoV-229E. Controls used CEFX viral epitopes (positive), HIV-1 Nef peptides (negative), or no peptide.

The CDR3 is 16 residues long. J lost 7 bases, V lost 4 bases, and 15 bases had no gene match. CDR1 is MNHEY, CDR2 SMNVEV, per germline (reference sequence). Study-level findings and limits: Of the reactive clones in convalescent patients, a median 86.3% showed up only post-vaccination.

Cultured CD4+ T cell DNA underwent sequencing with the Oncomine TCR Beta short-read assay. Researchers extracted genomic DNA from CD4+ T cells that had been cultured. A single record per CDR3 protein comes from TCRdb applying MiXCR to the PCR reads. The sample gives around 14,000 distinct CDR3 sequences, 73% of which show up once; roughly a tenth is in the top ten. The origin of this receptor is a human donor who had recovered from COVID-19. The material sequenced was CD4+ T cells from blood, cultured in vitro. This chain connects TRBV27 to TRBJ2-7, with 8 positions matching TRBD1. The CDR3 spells CASSSTGTGRAREQYF. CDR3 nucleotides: TGTGCCAGCAGTTCAACCGGGACAGGTCGGGCCAGAGAGCAGTACTTC.